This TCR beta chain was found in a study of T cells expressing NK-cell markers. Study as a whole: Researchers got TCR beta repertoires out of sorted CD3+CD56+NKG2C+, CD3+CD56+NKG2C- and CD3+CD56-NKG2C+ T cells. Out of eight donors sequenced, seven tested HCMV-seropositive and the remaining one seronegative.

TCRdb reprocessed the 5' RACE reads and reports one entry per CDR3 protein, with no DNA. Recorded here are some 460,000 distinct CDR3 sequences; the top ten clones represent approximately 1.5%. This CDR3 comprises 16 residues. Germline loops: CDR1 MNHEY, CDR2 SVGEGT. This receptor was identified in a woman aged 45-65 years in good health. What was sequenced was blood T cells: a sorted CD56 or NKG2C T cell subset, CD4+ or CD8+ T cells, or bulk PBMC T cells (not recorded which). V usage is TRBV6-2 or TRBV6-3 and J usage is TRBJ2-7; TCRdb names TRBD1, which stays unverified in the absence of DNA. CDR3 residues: CASSYSWTTPSSEQYF.